One and the same sample provided the 19 T cell receptor beta chains below, sequenced in a study of early T cells in non-severe SARS-CoV-2 infection. TCRdb fed the 5' RACE reads into MiXCR, producing one record per CDR3 protein. This sample has some 80,000 distinct CDR3 sequences, with approximately 14% found just once. Sequences were obtained from whole blood. The receptors stem from an adult who was a healthcare worker with PCR-confirmed SARS-CoV-2 infection or an uninfected control (not recorded which).

The genes are TRBV30 and TRBJ1-2; TRBD1 matches at 8 bases. V shed 4 bases and J 5 bases; nucleotides not matched to a gene: 9. This CDR3 comprises 14 residues. The V gene's germline CDR1 is GTSNPN and CDR2 SVGIG (reference sequence). As DNA, the CDR3 is TGTGCCTGGACCGAAGACAGGGGAGGTTATGGCTACACCTTC. Its protein product is CAWTEDRGGYGYTF. Variable domain in full (rest from reference TRBV30 and TRBJ1-2): SQTIHQWPATLVQPVGSPLSLECTVEGTSNPNLYWYRQAAGRGLQLLFYSVGIGQISSEVPQNLSASRPQDRQFILSSKKLLLSDSGFYLCAWTEDRGGYGYTFGSGTRLTVV.

This clonotype occurred many times. V usage is TRBV6-6 and J usage is TRBJ1-2; 7 nucleotides line up with TRBD1. Losses at the gene ends were 5 bases for V and 6 bases for J; bases not matched to a gene: 9. CDR1 is MNHNY, CDR2 SVGAGI, per germline (reference sequence). The CDR3 spans 14 residues. The CDR3 sequence: CASSTKGQVHGYTF. CDR3 sequence (DNA): TGTGCCAGCAGTACAAAAGGACAGGTTCATGGCTACACCTTC.

This clonotype was seen only a few times. The chain links TRBV6-6 to TRBJ1-5, with D perhaps matching TRBD1 (6 bases). This CDR3 is 17 amino acids long. V was shortened by 4 bases and J by 4 bases, with 20 bases between the two germline ends. Germline loops: CDR1 MNHNY, CDR2 SVGAGI (reference sequence). CDR3 sequence: CASSSVRGGRSNQPQHF. The CDR3 nucleotides are TGTGCCAGCAGTTCCGTGAGGGGGGGAAGATCGAATCAGCCCCAGCATTTT.

This clonotype was seen more than once but under ten times. This chain connects TRBV2 to TRBJ2-2; 12 nucleotides agree with TRBD2. V was pared by 6 bases and J by 7 bases, with 6 bases of the junction left unmatched. Looked up from germline, CDR1 is SNHLY and CDR2 is FYNNEI. The CDR3 runs to 15 residues. The CDR3 coding sequence is TGTGCCAGCAGGAGACTAGCGGGGGTAAACGGGGAGCTGTTTTTT. Protein product: CASRRLAGVNGELFF.

This clonotype was counted a few times. One junction end disagrees with the germline gene, perhaps due to a read error. Here the CDR3 reads CASTVGRGTGELFF. The CDR3 DNA follows: TGTGCTAGCACCGTAGGGCGCGGGACCGGGGAGCTGTTTTTT. This chain connects TRBV7-7 to TRBJ2-2; tentative D call: TRBD2 (5 bases). Per the germline V gene, CDR1 is SSHAT and CDR2 is FNYEAQ (reference sequence). This CDR3 is built from 14 residues.

The chain couples TRBV20-1 to TRBJ2-3; possible D gene TRBD2, 6 bases. The germline V gene encodes CDR1 DFQATT and CDR2 SNEGSKA (reference sequence). Trimming pared 3 bases from V and 4 bases from J, leaving 14 bases between. The CDR3 contains 14 residues. CDR3 loop: CSASAGRRADTQYF. CDR3 bases: TGCAGTGCTAGCGCAGGGCGGAGGGCAGATACGCAGTATTTT.

This rearrangement joins TRBV29-1 to TRBJ2-1, with 10 bases lining up with TRBD2. The CDR3 has 14 residues. V lost 3 bases and J lost 9; bases outside the gene matches: 8. Germline CDR1 reads SQVTM; CDR2 reads ANQGSEA. For the CDR3, the DNA is TGCAGCGTTGAGGAGCGGGGGGGCCGTGGTGAGCAGTTCTTC. Encoded protein: CSVEERGGRGEQFF.

Turning to this clonotype: A much larger clonotype is one base distant, so this may be a read error. The CDR3 sequence is CASSLTGNVKLFF. CDR3 nucleotide sequence: TGCGCCAGCAGCTTGACAGGGAATGTAAAACTGTTTTTT. V is TRBV5-1 and J is TRBJ1-4; D might be TRBD1 (6 bases). The CDR3 sequence is 13 residues long. The germline CDR1 and CDR2 sequences are SGHRS and YFSETQ.

This clonotype was observed a handful of times. This chain joins TRBV7-9 and TRBJ1-1; D call uncertain. Trimming removed 4 bases from V and 0 bases from J, with 6 bases in between. Per the germline V gene, CDR1 is SEHNR and CDR2 is FQNEAQ (reference sequence). The CDR3 has 13 amino acids. The CDR3 DNA reads TGTGCCAGCAGCTCTGGGATGAACACTGAAGCTTTCTTT. It translates to CASSSGMNTEAFF.

The gene calls are TRBV30 and TRBJ2-2; perhaps TRBD1 as D (6 bases). V lost 2 bases to trimming and J lost 6 bases, with 16 bases between them. CDR1 and CDR2 (germline): GTSNPN, SVGIG (reference sequence). This CDR3 comprises 15 residues. CDR3 bases: TGTGCCTGGAGTCTGAACAGGGTAGTGGCCGGGGAGCTGTTTTTT. Translation: CAWSLNRVVAGELFF.

This rearrangement joins TRBV12-3 or TRBV12-4 to TRBJ2-1; perhaps D is TRBD1 or TRBD2 (5 bases each). The CDR3 is 16 amino acids. Trimming removed 5 bases from V and 9 bases from J, with 23 bases in between. Here the CDR3 reads CASSIRTGTRLGEQFF. The CDR3 region has the DNA TGTGCCAGCAGTATTAGGACCGGGACGCGTCTCGGTGAGCAGTTCTTC.

This clonotype has more than one count but fewer than ten. This chain joins TRBV20-1 and TRBJ2-5; 13 bases align to TRBD2. Germline assignment: CDR1 DFQATT and CDR2 SNEGSKA (reference sequence). This CDR3 is built from 17 residues. With 6 bases clipped from V and 4 bases from J, the junction kept 14 bases outside the gene matches. The CDR3 region is CSARTSGGASYLETQYF. CDR3 sequence (DNA): TGCAGTGCAAGAACTAGCGGGGGGGCCTCTTACTTAGAGACCCAGTACTTC.

This clonotype has a handful of counts. This chain uses TRBV12-3 or TRBV12-4 with TRBJ2-3; 10 bases agree with TRBD2. Trimming took 7 bases from V and 0 from J; bases not matched to a gene: 4. CDR3 length: 15 residues. The CDR3 reads CASTLAGDSTDTQYF. DNA for the CDR3: TGTGCCAGCACCCTAGCGGGGGACAGCACAGATACGCAGTATTTT.

The gene calls are TRBV12-3 or TRBV12-4 and TRBJ2-7, with no clear D. The CDR3 totals 14 residues. Trimming removed 6 bases at V and 4 bases at J, with 16 bases between. The CDR3 reads CASRRSTTFYEQYF. The CDR3 nucleotides are TGTGCCAGCAGGCGGTCCACAACTTTTTACGAGCAGTACTTC.

This clonotype occurred a few times. Germline is not matched at one junction end, which may reflect a read error. The chain carries TRBV5-1 and TRBJ1-3; TRBD1 agrees at 11 bases. The CDR3 has 13 amino acids. Germline V CDR1 and CDR2: SGHRS, YFSETQ. CDR3 nucleotides: TGCGCTAGCAGGACGGGACAGGGGGACACCATATATTTT. Translated, it gives CASRTGQGDTIYF.

This clonotype was picked up many times. The rearrangement links TRBV7-6 to TRBJ1-1, with D possibly TRBD1 on 6 matching bases. Between the trimmed V and J ends, which lost 0 bases and 10 bases, there was a span of 15 bases. Germline CDR1 and CDR2: SGHVS and FNYEAQ. The CDR3 has 14 amino acids. In DNA, the CDR3 is TGTGCCAGCAGCTTAGCGTCTTCAGGGGACCGAGCTTTCTTT. Protein: CASSLASSGDRAFF.

The chain couples TRBV2 to TRBJ2-5; TRBD1 aligns across 9 bases. The CDR3 is 14 amino acids. In germline, CDR1 is SNHLY, CDR2 FYNNEI. Unmatched junction bases numbered 9, after V lost 9 bases and J lost 4 bases. Here the CDR3 DNA reads TGTGCCAGTACGTACGGGACAGGGCGAGAGACCCAGTACTTC. This encodes CASTYGTGRETQYF.

The J gene is TRBJ1-2, the V gene TRBV11-2; TRBD1 is a possible D gene (5 bases). CDR3 length: 16 amino acids. With 0 bases removed from V and 6 bases from J, the gap between germline ends came to 17 bases. Germline CDR1 and CDR2: SGHAT and FQNNGV. The CDR3 loop reads CASSLDPTAGKDGYTF. The CDR3 DNA sequence: TGTGCCAGCAGCTTAGACCCCACCGCAGGGAAAGATGGCTACACCTTC. Based on the CDR3 plus reference TRBV11-2 and TRBJ1-2, the full variable domain is EAGVAQSPRYKIIEKRQSVAFWCNPISGHATLYWYQQILGQGPKLLIQFQNNGVVDDSQLPKDRFSAERLKGVDSTLKIQPAKLEDSAVYLCASSLDPTAGKDGYTFGSGTRLTVV.

The V call is TRBV30, the J call TRBJ1-5; D is undetermined. Trimming left V 2 bases short and J 1 base short, with 15 bases between. CDR1 is GTSNPN and CDR2 is SVGIG in the germline V gene (reference sequence). The CDR3 consists of 16 residues. CDR3 nucleotides: TGTGCCTGGAGTTCAGGTACTTCGGGAAGCAATCAGCCCCAGCATTTT. It specifies CAWSSGTSGSNQPQHF.